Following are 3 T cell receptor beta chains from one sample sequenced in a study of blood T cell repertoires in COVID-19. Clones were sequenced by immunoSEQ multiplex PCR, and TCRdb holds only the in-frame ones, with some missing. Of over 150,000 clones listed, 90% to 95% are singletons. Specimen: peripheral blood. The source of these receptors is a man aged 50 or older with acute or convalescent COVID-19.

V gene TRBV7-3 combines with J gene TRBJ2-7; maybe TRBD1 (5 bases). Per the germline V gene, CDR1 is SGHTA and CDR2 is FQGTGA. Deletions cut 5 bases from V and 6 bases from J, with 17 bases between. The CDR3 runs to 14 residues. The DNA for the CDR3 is TGTGCCAGCAGCCCCGCTCAGGGTTTGATCGAGCAGTACTTC. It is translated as CASSPAQGLIEQYF.

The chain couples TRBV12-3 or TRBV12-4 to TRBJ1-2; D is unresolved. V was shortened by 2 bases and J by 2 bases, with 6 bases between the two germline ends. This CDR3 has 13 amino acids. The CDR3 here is CASSLKENYGYTF. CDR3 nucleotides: TGTGCCAGCAGTTTAAAGGAGAACTATGGCTACACCTTC.

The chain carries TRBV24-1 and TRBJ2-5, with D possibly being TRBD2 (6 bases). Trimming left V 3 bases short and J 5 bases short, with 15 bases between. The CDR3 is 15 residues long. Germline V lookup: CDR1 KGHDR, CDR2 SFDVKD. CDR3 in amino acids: CATSDPVGGGETQYF. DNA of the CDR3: TGTGCCACCAGTGATCCCGTGGGGGGTGGCGAGACCCAGTACTTC.